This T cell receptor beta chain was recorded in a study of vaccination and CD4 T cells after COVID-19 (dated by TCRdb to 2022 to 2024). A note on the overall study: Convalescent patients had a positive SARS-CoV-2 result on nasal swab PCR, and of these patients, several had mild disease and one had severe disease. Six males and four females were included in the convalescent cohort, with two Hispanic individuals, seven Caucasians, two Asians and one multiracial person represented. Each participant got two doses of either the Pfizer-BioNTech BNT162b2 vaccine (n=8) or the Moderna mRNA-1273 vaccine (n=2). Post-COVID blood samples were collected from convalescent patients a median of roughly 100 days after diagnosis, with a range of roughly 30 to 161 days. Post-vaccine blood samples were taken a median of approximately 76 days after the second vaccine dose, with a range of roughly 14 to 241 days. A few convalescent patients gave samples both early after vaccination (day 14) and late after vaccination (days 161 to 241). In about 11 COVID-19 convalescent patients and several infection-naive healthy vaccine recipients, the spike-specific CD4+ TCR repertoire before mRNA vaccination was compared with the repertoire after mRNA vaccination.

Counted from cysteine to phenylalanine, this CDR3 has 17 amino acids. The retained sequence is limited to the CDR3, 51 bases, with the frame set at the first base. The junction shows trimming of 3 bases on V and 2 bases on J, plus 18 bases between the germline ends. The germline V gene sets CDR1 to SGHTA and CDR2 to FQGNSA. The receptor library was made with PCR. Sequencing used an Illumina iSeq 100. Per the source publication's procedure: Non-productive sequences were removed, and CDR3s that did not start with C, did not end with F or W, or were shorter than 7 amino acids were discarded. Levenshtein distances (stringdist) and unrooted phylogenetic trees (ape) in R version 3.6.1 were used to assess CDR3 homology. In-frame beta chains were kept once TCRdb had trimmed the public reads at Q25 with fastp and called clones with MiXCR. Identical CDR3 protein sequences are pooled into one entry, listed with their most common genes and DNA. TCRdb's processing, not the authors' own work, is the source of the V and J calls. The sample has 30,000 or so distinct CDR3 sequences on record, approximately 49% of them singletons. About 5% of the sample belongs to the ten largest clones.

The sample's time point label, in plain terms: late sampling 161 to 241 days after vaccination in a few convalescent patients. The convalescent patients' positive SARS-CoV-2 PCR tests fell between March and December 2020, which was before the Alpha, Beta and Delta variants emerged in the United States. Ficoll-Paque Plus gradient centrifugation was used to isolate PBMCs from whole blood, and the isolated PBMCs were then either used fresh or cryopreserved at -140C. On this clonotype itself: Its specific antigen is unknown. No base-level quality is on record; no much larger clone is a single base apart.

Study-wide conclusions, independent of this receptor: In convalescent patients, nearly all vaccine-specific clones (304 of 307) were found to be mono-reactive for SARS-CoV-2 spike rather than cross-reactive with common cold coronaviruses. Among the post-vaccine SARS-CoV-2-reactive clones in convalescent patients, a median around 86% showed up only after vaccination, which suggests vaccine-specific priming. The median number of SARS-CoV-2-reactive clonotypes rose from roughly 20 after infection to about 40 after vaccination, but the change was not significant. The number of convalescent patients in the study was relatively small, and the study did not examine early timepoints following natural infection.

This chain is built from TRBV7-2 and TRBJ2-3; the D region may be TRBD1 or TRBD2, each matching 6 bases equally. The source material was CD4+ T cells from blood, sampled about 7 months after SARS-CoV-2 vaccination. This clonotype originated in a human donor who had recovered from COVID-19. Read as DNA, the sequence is TGTGCCAGCAGCTTCGGAGGGGGGAGAATAAACACAGATACGCAGTATTTT. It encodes CASSFGGGRINTDTQYF.